The clone carrying this TCR beta chain appeared a few times. The data originate from a study of breast tumors, draining lymph nodes, adjacent tissues. A single record per CDR3 protein comes from TCRdb applying MiXCR to the multiplex PCR reads. The data contain tens of thousands of distinct CDR3 sequences, approximately 20% of them singletons. Samples came from axillary lymph nodes draining the breast cancer. This CDR3 has 18 residues. CDR1 is MNHEY, CDR2 SVGEGT, per germline. V was clipped by 5 bases and J by 0 bases; unmatched bases: 10. The receptor was isolated from a female donor with breast cancer. Some clones in this sample may be carry-over from other donors' samples. The sequenced sample consisted of axillary lymph node tissue. J is TRBJ2-6 and V is TRBV6-2 or TRBV6-3; 7 nucleotides align to TRBD1. Here the CDR3 reads CASSQSTGINSGANVLTF. In DNA form, the CDR3 reads TGTGCCAGCAGTCAATCGACAGGGATCAACTCTGGGGCCAACGTCCTGACTTTC.